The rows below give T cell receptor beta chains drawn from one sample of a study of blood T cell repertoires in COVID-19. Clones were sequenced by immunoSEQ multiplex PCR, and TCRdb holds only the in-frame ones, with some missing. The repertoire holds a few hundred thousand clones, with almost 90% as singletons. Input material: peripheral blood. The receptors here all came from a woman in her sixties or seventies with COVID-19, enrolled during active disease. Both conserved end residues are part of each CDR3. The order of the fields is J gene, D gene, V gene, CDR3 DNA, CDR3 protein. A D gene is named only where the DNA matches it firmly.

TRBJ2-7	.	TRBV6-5	TGTGCCAGCAGGAGAGCGCCAAAGAGCTCCTACGAGCAGTACTTC	CASRRAPKSSYEQYF
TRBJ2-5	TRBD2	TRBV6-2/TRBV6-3	TGTGCCAGCAGTTACCTTCCCTATCGGGGGGATGACTTC	CASSYLPYRGDDF
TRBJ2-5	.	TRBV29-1	TGCAGCGGAAATCAGGGGCAAGAGACCCAGTACTTC	CSGNQGQETQYF
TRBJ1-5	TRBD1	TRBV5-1	TGCGCCAGCAGCTACCCGGACAGGCTATTACAGCCCCAGCATTTT	CASSYPDRLLQPQHF
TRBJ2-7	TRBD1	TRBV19	TGTGCCAGTAGGGCCGGGACAGAAGGTGACGAGCAGTACTTC	CASRAGTEGDEQYF
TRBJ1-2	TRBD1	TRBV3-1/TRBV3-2	TGTGCCAGCAGCCACTACCGGGACAGGGGGCATTGGTATGGCTACACCTTC	CASSHYRDRGHWYGYTF
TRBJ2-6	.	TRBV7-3	TGTGCCAGCAGCTTTTCATTCTCTGGGGCCAACGTCCTGACTTTC	CASSFSFSGANVLTF
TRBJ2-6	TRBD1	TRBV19	TGTGCCAGTACATATAGGGGACAGGGATTCTCTGGGGCCAACGTCCTGACTTTC	CASTYRGQGFSGANVLTF
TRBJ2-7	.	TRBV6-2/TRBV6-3	TGTGCCAGCAGTTACCGGACAGCAGCTTCCTACGAGCAGTACTTC	CASSYRTAASYEQYF
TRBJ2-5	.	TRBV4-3	TGCGCCAGCAGCCAGATCGGAGTTCGCGAGACCCAGTACTTC	CASSQIGVRETQYF